The 20 T cell receptor beta chains below all came from one sample that was sequenced in a study of T cells in Graves' hyperthyroidism and ophthalmopathy. Amplification targeted TCR beta CDR3 regions from RNA transcripts. RT-PCR in the first round (using the HTBI primer set) targeted the TCR CDR3. TCRdb ran MiXCR on the multiplex PCR reads and lists one entry per CDR3 protein. The data contain under 350,000 distinct CDR3 sequences, 25% of them seen just once; the ten biggest clones take up around 30%. Sequencing was carried out using blood. The source of these receptors is a man aged 40-49 years with Graves' hyperthyroidism that later progressed to Graves' ophthalmopathy.

This clonotype was counted many times. CDR3 DNA: TGTGCCAGCATGGTGGAGACCCAGTACTTC. The encoded protein is CASMVETQYF. This rearrangement joins TRBV2 to TRBJ2-5, with D unclear. In germline, CDR1 is SNHLY, CDR2 FYNNEI. This CDR3 is 10 amino acids long. Trimming stripped 7 bases from V and 5 bases from J, with 5 bases between.

This clonotype has a handful of counts. In DNA, the CDR3 is TGCAGCGTTGAACCCGGGACAGGCACCTACGAGCAGTACTTC. It yields the protein CSVEPGTGTYEQYF. The V call is TRBV29-1, the J call TRBJ2-7; 8 nucleotides line up with TRBD1. This CDR3 is 14 amino acids long. The V segment lost 2 bases and the J segment 2 bases; nucleotides outside the gene matches: 5. Looked up from germline, CDR1 is SQVTM and CDR2 is ANQGSEA.

The chain combines TRBV6-1 with TRBJ2-7; D possibly corresponds to TRBD1 (6 bases). From germline, CDR1 is MNHNS and CDR2 SASEGT. V lost 7 bases and J lost 0, with 16 bases in between. The CDR3 spans 15 residues. CDR3: CASTQKGESSYEQYF. The CDR3 DNA sequence: TGTGCCAGCACCCAAAAGGGGGAAAGCTCCTACGAGCAGTACTTC.

This clonotype has only a few counts. The V call is TRBV3-1, the J call TRBJ2-3; 10 bases match TRBD2. The CDR3 is 16 residues long. Germline CDR1 and CDR2: LGHDT and YNNKEL (reference sequence). V gave up 4 bases and J gave up 2 bases; unmatched junction bases: 6. The CDR3 spells CASSPSLAGVTDTQYF. For the CDR3, the DNA is TGTGCCAGCAGCCCCTCGCTAGCGGGAGTCACAGATACGCAGTATTTT.

This clonotype was seen at least ten times. The J gene is TRBJ2-1, the V gene TRBV3-1; the match to TRBD2 covers 7 bases. The ends lost 3 bases at V and 0 bases at J; junction bases unmatched: 8. Germline CDR1 and CDR2: LGHDT and YNNKEL (reference sequence). The CDR3 has 17 amino acids. CDR3 sequence (DNA): TGTGCCAGCAGCCAGGCCTCGGGCGGGAGCTCCTACAATGAGCAGTTCTTC. Its protein is CASSQASGGSSYNEQFF.

The rearrangement uses TRBV12-3 or TRBV12-4 and TRBJ1-2; TRBD1 agrees at 7 bases. With V trimmed by 1 base and J by 4 bases, 9 bases remained unmatched. This CDR3 contains 16 residues. CDR3 sequence: CASSLGGRGTGYGYTF. In DNA, the CDR3 is TGTGCCAGCAGTTTAGGGGGCAGGGGGACGGGCTATGGCTACACCTTC.

Turning to this clonotype: A read error is possible here, since a much larger clone lies one base away. CDR3 DNA sequence: TGTGCCAGCAGTCGACAGGCCGCGGTTGAAACTTTCTTT. Its translation is CASSRQAAVETFF. V and J are TRBV6-1 and TRBJ1-1; TRBD1 is a possible D gene (6 bases). Germline-derived CDR1 and CDR2 are MNHNS and SASEGT. CDR3 length: 13 amino acids.

This clonotype was counted ten times or more. The chain is built from TRBV29-1 and TRBJ2-5; a weak D match, TRBD2 (6 bases). Germline V CDR1 and CDR2: SQVTM, ANQGSEA. With 4 bases removed from V and 5 bases from J, the gap between germline ends came to 14 bases. CDR3 length equals 13 residues. The CDR3, as DNA: TGCAGCGTTGTGCGTGGGAGGAGGGAGACCCAGTACTTC. Amino acid sequence: CSVVRGRRETQYF.

This clonotype was seen repeatedly, ten times or more. This chain joins TRBV28 and TRBJ2-7; D may be TRBD1 or TRBD2 (5 bases each). V lost 4 bases, J lost 4 bases, and 14 bases lay in between. Germline V lookup: CDR1 MDHEN, CDR2 SYDVKM. This CDR3 has 14 residues. CDR3 protein: CASSWDLEGYEQYF. As DNA, the CDR3 is TGTGCCAGCAGTTGGGACCTAGAAGGGTACGAGCAGTACTTC.

This clonotype was found a few times. The chain uses TRBV6-1 and TRBJ2-5, with TRBD1 as a possible D gene (6 bases). Germline CDR1 reads MNHNS; CDR2 reads SASEGT. There are 15 residues in the CDR3. Deletions cut 3 bases from V and 1 base from J, with 12 bases between. This CDR3 is CASSEKGVGQETQYF. The CDR3 coding sequence is TGTGCCAGCAGTGAGAAGGGGGTGGGCCAAGAGACCCAGTACTTC.

This clonotype was recorded many times. The J gene is TRBJ1-5, the V gene TRBV19, with 7 bases that match TRBD1. The length of the CDR3 is 16 residues. V shed 1 base, J shed 0 bases, and the junction held 3 bases outside the gene matches. The germline V gene has CDR1 LNHDA and CDR2 SQIVND (reference sequence). The chain's CDR3 is CASSIAAGGSNQPQHF. DNA of the CDR3: TGTGCCAGTAGTATAGCGGCAGGGGGTAGCAATCAGCCCCAGCATTTT.

The genes are TRBV29-1 and TRBJ1-2; a possible D gene is TRBD1 (6 bases). CDR1 and CDR2 (germline): SQVTM, ANQGSEA. This CDR3 is 13 amino acids long. With 7 bases removed from V and 6 bases from J, the gap between germline ends came to 18 bases. CDR3 DNA sequence: TGCAGCGCCCGGACCGACAGGTCAGATGGCTACACCTTC. It is translated as CSARTDRSDGYTF.

This clonotype was recorded at least ten times. The chain combines TRBV29-1 with TRBJ2-5; D gene ambiguous. The CDR3 runs 13 residues. Trimming cost V 1 base and J 5 bases, with 11 bases left between them. Germline-derived CDR1 and CDR2 are SQVTM and ANQGSEA. The CDR3 DNA reads as TGCAGCGTTGAAGGTCTAGTCCGGGAGACCCAGTACTTC. Translation gives CSVEGLVRETQYF. Full variable domain (remainder filled in from reference TRBV29-1 and TRBJ2-5): SAVISQKPSRDICQRGTSLTIQCQVDSQVTMMFWYRQQPGQSLTLIATANQGSEATYESGFVIDKFPISRPNLTFSTLTVSNMSPEDSSIYLCSVEGLVRETQYFGPGTRLLVL.

This clonotype was counted many times. V usage is TRBV19 and J usage is TRBJ2-6; D gene ambiguous. V was pared by 4 bases and J by 4 bases, with 8 bases between. The CDR3 consists of 14 residues. Germline CDR1 is LNHDA and CDR2 is SQIVND (reference sequence). The CDR3 DNA sequence: TGTGCCAGTAGTAGGGCCAGGGGGGCCAACGTCCTGACTTTC. It encodes CASSRARGANVLTF.

This clonotype showed up just a few times. J is TRBJ2-3 and V is TRBV11-1, with D possibly matching TRBD2 (6 bases). V gave up 5 bases and J gave up 3 bases, with 15 bases separating them. This CDR3 spans 15 amino acids. Germline lookup yields CDR1 SGHAT and CDR2 FQDESV (reference sequence). CDR3 residues: CASSIGGAVTDTQYF. In DNA, the CDR3 is TGTGCCAGCAGCATCGGGGGAGCAGTAACAGATACGCAGTATTTT.

This clonotype has at least ten counts. The chain has TRBV7-9 and TRBJ2-7, with 15 nucleotides matching TRBD2. With V trimmed by 5 bases and J by 9 bases, 5 bases remained unmatched. Germline CDR1 and CDR2: SEHNR and FQNEAQ (reference sequence). This CDR3 region has 14 residues. CDR3 sequence: CASSVGLAGGTQYF. In DNA, the CDR3 is TGTGCCAGCAGCGTCGGACTAGCGGGAGGGACGCAGTACTTC.

The chain has TRBV19 and TRBJ1-2; D might be TRBD1 (5 bases). Germline CDR1 and CDR2: LNHDA and SQIVND (reference sequence). Trimming cost V 7 bases and J 6 bases, with 24 bases left between them. The CDR3 consists of 16 residues. CDR3 nucleotides: TGTGCCAGTACCCATCCCTGGGACGAACCTTCCCATGGCTACACCTTC. This codes for CASTHPWDEPSHGYTF.

The sample holds a few counts of this clonotype. J is TRBJ2-5 and V is TRBV12-3 or TRBV12-4; TRBD1 matches 7 bases. The CDR3 extends over 14 amino acids. J was trimmed by 4 bases and V by 7 bases; bases with no gene match: 9. This CDR3 reads CASNPTGYRETQYF. DNA of the CDR3: TGTGCCAGCAATCCGACAGGGTATCGAGAGACCCAGTACTTC.

This clonotype appeared many times. The genes are TRBV24-1 and TRBJ2-2; no reliable D call. CDR1 is KGHDR, CDR2 SFDVKD, per germline. The V gene lost 6 bases and the J gene lost 10 bases, with 11 bases spanning the gap. This CDR3 is 12 amino acids long. CDR3 sequence reads: CATSSPALELFF. CDR3 DNA sequence: TGTGCCACCAGTTCGCCTGCTTTGGAGCTGTTTTTT.

This clonotype was observed many times. This chain connects TRBV5-1 to TRBJ1-1; TRBD1 aligns across 9 bases. V lost 4 bases and J lost 4; bases outside the gene matches: 11. Germline V CDR1 and CDR2: SGHRS, YFSETQ. CDR3 length: 16 residues. CDR3 amino acids: CASSPRQGGVLTEAFF. CDR3 DNA: TGCGCCAGCAGCCCAAGACAGGGGGGAGTTCTCACTGAAGCTTTCTTT.